The rows below give T cell receptor beta chains drawn from one sample of a study of T-cell reconstitution after alpha-beta-depleted transplantation in children. MiXCR was run by TCRdb on the PCR reads, yielding one entry per CDR3 protein. Here the sample spans more than 85,000 distinct CDR3 sequences, about 6.8% being singletons. Specimen: PBMCs, collected before TCRalphabeta/CD19-depleted stem cell transplant. The receptors come from a boy younger than 10 with acute lymphoblastic leukemia, due to receive a stem cell transplant. Each CDR3 is given with its conserved first and last residue. The order of the fields is V gene, D gene, J gene, clone size, CDR3 DNA, CDR3 protein. A D gene is named only where the DNA matches it firmly. Size is stated for part of the rows, as once, few or many counts, or as a class when the clone is expanded.

>TRBV5-1|-|TRBJ2-7|-
TGCGCCAGCAGCTTGGGGCATGGAGGTGATCACGAGCAGTACTTC
CASSLGHGGDHEQYF
>TRBV20-1|-|TRBJ2-1|-
TGCAGTGCCCCACCTTCTTACAATGAGCAGTTCTTC
CSAPPSYNEQFF
>TRBV2|-|TRBJ1-5|few
TGTGCCAGCACCTCAGGGCAGGGAGGACAGCCCCAGCATTTT
CASTSGQGGQPQHF
>TRBV7-2|TRBD2|TRBJ2-5|many
TGTGCCAGCAGCTTACTCCTAGCGGGGTTCCAAGAGACCCAGTACTTC
CASSLLLAGFQETQYF
>TRBV14|TRBD1|TRBJ2-5|-
TGTGCCAGCAGCCATGGACAGGGGTACCAAGAGACCCAGTACTTC
CASSHGQGYQETQYF
>TRBV6-1|-|TRBJ2-5|-
TGTGCCAGCCGTCTCGGGCTCGCGACGGCGGAGACCCAGTACTTC
CASRLGLATAETQYF
>TRBV12-3/TRBV12-4|-|TRBJ1-1|-
TGTGCCAGCAGTTTAGCGACGAACACTGAAGCTTTCTTT
CASSLATNTEAFF
>TRBV15|-|TRBJ1-5|many
TGTGCCACCAGCAGACGACCCAGGGGTATACGCAATCAGCCCCAGCATTTT
CATSRRPRGIRNQPQHF
>TRBV7-8|-|TRBJ2-3|-
TGTGCCAGCAGCTTAGTAGGGTTGACTAGCACAGATACGCAGTATTTT
CASSLVGLTSTDTQYF
>TRBV7-8|TRBD2|TRBJ2-3|many
TGTGCCAGCAGCGCGACTAGCGGGGGAGATACGCAGTATTTT
CASSATSGGDTQYF
>TRBV4-1|-|TRBJ1-6|many
TGCGCCAGCAGCCAAGGAGGCCAGTCCGGTCTATATTCACCCCTCCACTTT
CASSQGGQSGLYSPLHF
>TRBV7-2|TRBD1|TRBJ1-1|-
TGTGCCAGCAGCACAGACAGGGGGATTTTATTCGCTGAAGCTTTCTTT
CASSTDRGILFAEAFF
>TRBV28|TRBD2|TRBJ2-3|many
TGTGCCAGCAGTCCTGTCCGGGGTAGCGGGGGCACAGATACGCAGTATTTT
CASSPVRGSGGTDTQYF
>TRBV25-1|-|TRBJ2-1|many
TGTGCCAGCAGTGTCTTAAGTAATGAGCAGTTCTTC
CASSVLSNEQFF
>TRBV28|TRBD1|TRBJ2-7|many
TGTGCCAGCAGTTTGTATAACAGGGGGAGCGACGAGCAGTACTTC
CASSLYNRGSDEQYF
>TRBV5-1|-|TRBJ2-3|few
TGCGCCAGCAGCGTTCTCGGGTATACGCAGTATTTT
CASSVLGYTQYF
>TRBV29-1|-|TRBJ2-7|many
TGCAGCGTTCTGACCGGGTACGAGCAGTACTTC
CSVLTGYEQYF
>TRBV5-1|-|TRBJ1-1|-
TGCGCCAGCAGCCCGACCCGGGGTGCAGTCCCCGCTGAAGCTTTCTTT
CASSPTRGAVPAEAFF
>TRBV6-4|-|TRBJ2-3|few
TGTGCCAGCAGTGACAACGCGGGGGCCACGGATACGCAGTATTTT
CASSDNAGATDTQYF
>TRBV27|-|TRBJ1-1|few
TGTGCCAGCAGTCCCATCGGGGTGGACACTGAAGCTTTCTTT
CASSPIGVDTEAFF
>TRBV18|-|TRBJ1-1|few
TGTGCCAGCTCACCACCGATGGAAACAGGGTTTAGGAACACTGAAGCTTTCTTT
CASSPPMETGFRNTEAFF
>TRBV5-1|-|TRBJ1-2|few
TGCGCCAGCAGCCTTACCGACGGACAGTCCTATGGCTACACCTTC
CASSLTDGQSYGYTF
>TRBV10-3|-|TRBJ2-2|many
TGTGCCATCAGTCACCCGACTGCCCCGGGGGAGCTGTTTTTT
CAISHPTAPGELFF
>TRBV2|-|TRBJ1-2|few
TGTGCCAGCAGGGGGGACAGCTACACCTTC
CASRGDSYTF
>TRBV7-3|TRBD2|TRBJ2-3|many
TGTGCCAGCAGCCCCACCCCCGGACTAGCGGGGGGCTTAGATACGCAGTATTTT
CASSPTPGLAGGLDTQYF
>TRBV15|TRBD1|TRBJ1-1|many
TGTGCCACCAGCTGGGGACAGGGGTTAATCCACACTGAAGCTTTCTTT
CATSWGQGLIHTEAFF
>TRBV5-1|TRBD1|TRBJ1-2|-
TGCGCCAGCACCCTCTTTGGAGCAGGGACAGAGAACTATGGCTACACCTTC
CASTLFGAGTENYGYTF
>TRBV15|-|TRBJ1-5|many
TGTGCCACCAGCAGAGATCGGGGGGCCCGGGGGCCCCAGCATTTT
CATSRDRGARGPQHF
>TRBV7-3|TRBD1|TRBJ2-1|many
TGTGCCAGCAGCTCCGACAGGGGGCCCTACAATGAGCAGTTCTTC
CASSSDRGPYNEQFF
>TRBV3-1|TRBD2|TRBJ2-3|few
TGTGCCAGCAGCCTGACTAGCGGGCGGGGAGATACGCAGTATTTT
CASSLTSGRGDTQYF
>TRBV27|TRBD2|TRBJ2-1|few
TGTGCCAGCAGTTTGGCTAGCGGGGGGTTCAGCTCCTACAATGAGCAGTTCTTC
CASSLASGGFSSYNEQFF
>TRBV28|TRBD2|TRBJ2-3|few
TGTGCCAGCAGTACCCGAATCAATCCGGGACTAGCGGGGGGCACAGATACGCAGTATTTT
CASSTRINPGLAGGTDTQYF
>TRBV20-1|TRBD2|TRBJ2-2|many
TGCAGTGCTAGAGATCCGGGTAGGGAGGGAACCGGGGAGCTGTTTTTT
CSARDPGREGTGELFF
>TRBV7-2|TRBD1|TRBJ1-5|few
TGTGCCAGCAGCCCACAGACAGGGAGCAATCAGCCCCAGCATTTT
CASSPQTGSNQPQHF
>TRBV12-5|TRBD1|TRBJ2-2|many
TGTGCTAGTGGGCTAAAGGGACAGGGAAGGAGGGAGCTGTTTTTT
CASGLKGQGRRELFF
>TRBV19|TRBD1|TRBJ1-5|few
TGTGCCAGTAGTACACAGGGGATGGTAGATCAGCCCCAGCATTTT
CASSTQGMVDQPQHF
>TRBV28|-|TRBJ1-4|many
TGTGCCAGCTCCTTCTCCGGGACACTGAGAGAAAAACTGTTTTTT
CASSFSGTLREKLFF
>TRBV4-3|-|TRBJ2-5|-
TGCGCCAGCAGCCTAGATTGGACTCGGGGGGAGACCCAGTACTTC
CASSLDWTRGETQYF
>TRBV5-1|TRBD1|TRBJ2-7|many
TGCGCCAGCACTCCGGGACAGGGCCACGAGCAGTACTTC
CASTPGQGHEQYF
>TRBV20-1|TRBD2|TRBJ2-5|many
TGCAGTGCGAAACTAGCGGGGGGGCCTTCTTCCCTAGAGACCCAGTACTTC
CSAKLAGGPSSLETQYF
>TRBV7-3|TRBD1|TRBJ1-1|-
TGTGCCAGCAGCCTACAGGGGGAAGGGAACACTGAAGCTTTCTTT
CASSLQGEGNTEAFF
>TRBV6-5|TRBD1|TRBJ2-1|-
TGTGCCAGCAGTTACGACAGGGGGGAGCAGTTCTTC
CASSYDRGEQFF
>TRBV15|TRBD1|TRBJ2-7|few
TGTGCCACCAGCGCGACAGGGGGCTTGTACGAGCAGTACTTC
CATSATGGLYEQYF
>TRBV7-7|-|TRBJ2-7|few
TGTGCCAGCAGCTTAGCGCAGGGAGCCGGTTACGAGCAGTACTTC
CASSLAQGAGYEQYF
>TRBV12-3/TRBV12-4|TRBD1|TRBJ1-1|many
TGTGCCAGCAGTGCCTACAGGGGGCCAGCTTTCTTT
CASSAYRGPAFF
>TRBV6-4|TRBD2|TRBJ2-1|many
TGTGCCAGCAGCGGGGGGGGAGGGGGCAATGAGCAGTTCTTC
CASSGGGGGNEQFF
>TRBV7-2|TRBD1|TRBJ2-1|many
TGTGCCAGCAGCCTCGGACAGGGGCTAATCTACAATGAGCAGTTCTTC
CASSLGQGLIYNEQFF
>TRBV20-1|-|TRBJ2-7|few
TGCAGTGCTAGAGGGCCCAGGGCCCCCTACGAGCAGTACTTC
CSARGPRAPYEQYF
>TRBV5-1|-|TRBJ2-7|many
TGCGCCAGCAGTCTAAATACCGGACAGCTCTACGAGCAGTACTTC
CASSLNTGQLYEQYF
>TRBV3-1|-|TRBJ2-4|medium-sized
TGTGCCAGCAGCCAAGGAGCAAGGAAGGGAAACATTCAGTACTTC
CASSQGARKGNIQYF
>TRBV12-3/TRBV12-4|-|TRBJ2-1|many
TGTGCCAGCAGTCCCCTAAGCTCCTACAATGAGCAGTTCTTC
CASSPLSSYNEQFF
>TRBV14|-|TRBJ2-3|many
TGTGCCAGCAGCCAAGGAAAAGTGGCGCAGTATTTT
CASSQGKVAQYF
>TRBV14|-|TRBJ2-1|-
TGTGCCAGCAGCCAATTAGCTGGGGCGCGCAATGAGCAGTTCTTC
CASSQLAGARNEQFF
>TRBV20-1|TRBD2|TRBJ2-5|many
TGCAGTGCTGGGGGGGGAGGGGAGACCCAGTACTTC
CSAGGGGETQYF
>TRBV5-1|TRBD2|TRBJ2-7|many
TGCGCCAGCAAGTTGACTAGCGGGTCCTACGAGCAGTACTTC
CASKLTSGSYEQYF
>TRBV28|TRBD2|TRBJ2-7|few
TGTGCCAGCAGTTTGCCTCTGCAGCGGGGATACTACGAGCAGTACTTC
CASSLPLQRGYYEQYF